The clone carrying this T cell receptor beta chain turned up a few times. The antigen is unknown. The data were obtained in a study of blood T cells in healthy people across ages. Whole-study results and caveats: Strongly correlated with naive T cell percentage was TCR beta diversity. Roughly linear declines in TCR beta diversity per million T cells occurred with age.

V was clipped by 2 bases and J by 8 bases, with 21 bases between them. The CDR3 is 16 amino acids. Primers used in a second PCR of about 7 to 12 cycles were a sample-barcoded 5' primer and a J-beta primer mix. TCRdb ran MiXCR on the 5' RACE reads and lists one entry per CDR3 protein. Seen here are hundreds of thousands of distinct CDR3 sequences, around 45% observed once, and the top ten hold approximately 32%. The TCR originated in a woman aged 55-70 years in good health. Sequencing used blood. V and J are TRBV12-3 or TRBV12-4 and TRBJ1-2; D is perhaps TRBD1 (6 bases). CDR3 in DNA: TGTGCCAGCAGTTTAACCCTCACCCCGGGGGCCTGGGGCTACACCTTC. Its protein is CASSLTLTPGAWGYTF.